This T cell receptor (beta chain) appears in the sequencing data of a study of CD8 T cells in Susac syndrome (dated by TCRdb to about 2019). Describing the broader study: Repertoire sequencing was used to test whether CD8+ T cell activation and differentiation in Susac syndrome was antigen driven. The clonality of the CD8+ T cell repertoire was compared across 12 healthy donors, some 14 Susac syndrome patients and around 16 multiple sclerosis patients. Paper-wide results and their limitations: The number of individuals in the TCR sequencing and HLA analysis was acknowledged as relatively small.

As to this clonotype: No cognate antigen has been identified for it. No clone much larger than this one lies a single base away; base qualities are absent.

RNA was extracted using the RNeasy kit, and roughly 0.5 to 1 ug of the RNA was reverse transcribed with random hexamers. The immunoSEQ multiplex PCR assay, covering 54 Vbeta and 13 Jbeta segments, was used to amplify TCR beta CDR3 regions. Bias from PCR amplification was corrected by using a synthetic template baseline for primer optimization and for computational correction. Per the authors' processing: Reads were annotated to V, D and J genes according to IMGT and were analyzed with immunoSEQ Analyzer, with only productive sequences retained. Clonality was computed as one minus Shannon entropy normalized by log2 of the number of productive unique sequences. For each patient and control, public and private clones were evaluated among the 100 most prevalent clones. A clone was defined as Susac-specific if it was absent from the healthy and MS cohorts, from over a thousand published viral clones and from other ImmuneACCESS disease sequences. The raw public reads went through TCRdb reprocessing: fastp at Q25, MiXCR clone calling, in-frame beta chains kept. Each CDR3 protein appears once, grouped with its most common genes and DNA. V and J calls and clone size were set by TCRdb, not the authors. This sample has about 130,000 distinct CDR3 sequences in its table, and over 85% of those were observed once. Roughly 0.31% of the sample comes from the top ten.

Peripheral blood CD8+ and CD4+ T cells from healthy donors, Susac syndrome patients and multiple sclerosis patients were profiled using high-throughput TCR beta sequencing. Multiple sclerosis controls were treatment-naive patients with stable or active relapsing-remitting disease fulfilling revised McDonald criteria. CD8+ TEMRA cells were enriched by FACS, while bulk CD8+ and CD4+ T cells were purified by magnetic negative isolation. Blood was collected in EDTA tubes and processed within 24 hours, with PBMCs isolated through density gradient centrifugation. PBMCs intended for TCR sequencing were frozen in liquid nitrogen and were later thawed in a 37 degrees C water bath. A purity of at least 90% was achieved for sorted or isolated CD4+, CD8+ and CD8+ TEMRA cells. The sequence was obtained from a human donor with multiple sclerosis. The material sequenced was CD8+ T cells from PBMCs.

The CDR3 region has the sequence CASSRTGDGSNQPQHF. The DNA is as follows: TGTGCCAGCAGCCGGACAGGGGATGGGAGCAATCAGCCCCAGCATTTT. The rearranged chain carries TRBV7-9 and TRBJ1-5; TRBD1 aligns with 9 central bases. From the germline V gene (reference sequence), CDR1 is SEHNR and CDR2 is FQNEAQ. V loses 5 bases at its end and J loses 1 base; junction bases beyond the gene matches: 6. The CDR3 sequence holds 16 residues, the cysteine and phenylalanine included. Just the 48-base CDR3 DNA is kept, in frame starting at base 1.